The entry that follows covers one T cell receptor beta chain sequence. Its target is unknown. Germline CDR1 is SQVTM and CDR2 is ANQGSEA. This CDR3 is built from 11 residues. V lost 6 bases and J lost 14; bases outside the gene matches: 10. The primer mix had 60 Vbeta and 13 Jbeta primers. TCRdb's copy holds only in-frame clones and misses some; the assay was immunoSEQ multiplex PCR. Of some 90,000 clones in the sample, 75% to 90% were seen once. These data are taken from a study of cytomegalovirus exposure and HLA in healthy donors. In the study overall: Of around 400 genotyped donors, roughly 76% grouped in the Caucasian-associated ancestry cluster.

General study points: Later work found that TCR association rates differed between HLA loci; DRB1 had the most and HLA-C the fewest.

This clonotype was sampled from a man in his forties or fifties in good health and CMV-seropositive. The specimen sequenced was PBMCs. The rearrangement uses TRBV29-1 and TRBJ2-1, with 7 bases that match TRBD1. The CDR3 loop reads CSVGVGQRKFF. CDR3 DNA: TGCAGCGTGGGGGTGGGACAGAGAAAGTTCTTC.